This T cell receptor (beta chain) was profiled in a study of response to subunit inactivated influenza vaccine. TCRdb reprocessed the RT-PCR reads via MiXCR and lists one record per CDR3 protein. Among 500,000 or so distinct CDR3 sequences listed, 15% to 20% were seen once. General observations from the study: The authors proposed limited new T cell recruitment per seasonal influenza vaccination.

V was pared by 11 bases and J by 3 bases, with 8 bases between. The CDR3 is 11 residues long. Germline V gene lookup returns CDR1 LNHDA and CDR2 SQIVND (reference sequence). This clonotype turned up a few times. The target antigen is unknown. The receptor was isolated from a man between 50 and 75 years old who received an inactivated influenza vaccine. The rearrangement uses TRBV19 and TRBJ2-1; D may be TRBD2 (6 bases). The specimen comprised CD4+ T cells sorted from PBMCs, sampled roughly 24 months after vaccination. CDR3 nucleotides: TGTGCCTGCGGGGTCTACAATGAGCAGTTCTTC. This sequence encodes CACGVYNEQFF.